The TCR beta chain described here comes from a study of CD8+CD57+ T cells in acquired aplastic anemia. Flow cytometry had shown expanded CD8+CD57+ cells in the patients chosen for sequencing. Germline CDR1 KGHDR, CDR2 SFDVKD. V trimming: 9 bases; J trimming: 3 bases; junction bases outside the gene matches: 10. The CDR3 is made up of 14 amino acids. Researchers used genomic DNA as the template to profile TCR beta VDJ and CDR3. Each CDR3 protein is one row after TCRdb ran MiXCR on the reads. This sample has approximately 470,000 distinct CDR3 sequences, with over 25% found just once. The TCR sequence derives from a human donor with aplastic anemia. The chain combines TRBV24-1 with TRBJ2-7, with TRBD1 matching over 7 bases. Material: sorted CD4+, CD8+, or CD8+CD57+ T cells (not recorded which) from PBMCs. DNA for the CDR3: TGTGCCACCCCGGGACAGCCCTCCGACTACGAGCAGTACTTC. Translation: CATPGQPSDYEQYF.